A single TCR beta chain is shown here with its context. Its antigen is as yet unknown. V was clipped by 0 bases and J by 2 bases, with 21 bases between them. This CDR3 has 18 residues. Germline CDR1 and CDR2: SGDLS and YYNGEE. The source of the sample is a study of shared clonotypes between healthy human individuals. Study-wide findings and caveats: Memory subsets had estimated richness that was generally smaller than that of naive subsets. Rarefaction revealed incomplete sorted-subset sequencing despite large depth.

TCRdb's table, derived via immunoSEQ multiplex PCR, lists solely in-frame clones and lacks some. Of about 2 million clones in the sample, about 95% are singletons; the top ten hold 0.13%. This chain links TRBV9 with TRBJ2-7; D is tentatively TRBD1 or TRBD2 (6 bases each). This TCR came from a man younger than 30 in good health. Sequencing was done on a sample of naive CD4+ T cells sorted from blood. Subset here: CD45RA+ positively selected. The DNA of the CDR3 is TGTGCCAGCAGCGTAGAGGATACAGGGACTGGATTACCCTACGAGCAGTACTTC. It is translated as CASSVEDTGTGLPYEQYF.